This TCR beta chain came from a study of shared clonotypes between healthy human individuals. The CDR3 length is 16 residues. Trimming took off 3 bases at V and 8 bases at J, with 20 bases between the two ends. Looked up from germline, CDR1 is GTSNPN and CDR2 is SVGIG (reference sequence). CD45RO-negative cells were positively selected for CCR7, leaving out terminally differentiated effector memory CD45RA+ cells. Using immunoSEQ multiplex PCR, the repertoire was profiled, and TCRdb retains in-frame clones only, with some absent. The sample has approximately 2,200,000 clones; roughly 91% are singletons.

The receptor's source is a man between 18 and 29 years old in good health. Some clones in this sample may be carry-over from other donors' samples. Sequenced material: naive CD8+ T cells from PBMCs. The chain recombines TRBV30 with TRBJ1-6, with D perhaps TRBD1 (5 bases). The CDR3 here is CAWSPDSPAIHSPLHF. CDR3 nucleotide sequence: TGTGCCTGGAGCCCAGACAGCCCCGCCATCCATTCACCCCTCCACTTT.